These 21 T cell receptor beta chains share one sample of origin, sequenced in a study of blood T cells in healthy people across ages. A sample-barcoded 5' primer and a J-beta primer mix were used in a second PCR of roughly 7 to 12 cycles. TCRdb called the 5' RACE reads again in MiXCR, with one record for every CDR3 protein. The sample has 2 million or so distinct CDR3 sequences; roughly 49% are singletons. Sequencing was carried out using blood. The receptors were sampled from a woman between 35 and 50 years old in good health.

This clonotype occurred a few times. The chain links TRBV20-1 to TRBJ2-3; maybe TRBD1 (5 bases). V was trimmed by 4 bases and J by 1 base, leaving 12 bases between them. CDR1 and CDR2 from the germline V gene are DFQATT and SNEGSKA (reference sequence). The CDR3 covers 14 residues. This chain's CDR3 is CSAKQDQGTDTQYF. The DNA of the CDR3 is TGCAGTGCTAAACAGGATCAAGGCACAGATACGCAGTATTTT.

This chain connects TRBV10-3 to TRBJ2-4; the match to TRBD1 covers 8 bases. The end of the DNA fits TRBJ2-7 better, so the J call may be wrong. CDR1 and CDR2 from the germline V gene are ENHRY and SYGVKD. The CDR3 loop spans 13 amino acids. The CDR3 loop is CAISQDRGHEQYF. CDR3 DNA sequence: TGTGCCATCAGCCAAGACAGGGGTCACGAGCAGTACTTC.

The chain is built from TRBV20-1 and TRBJ1-4; TRBD1 might be the D (6 bases). Trimming took off 6 bases at V and 8 bases at J, with 25 bases between the two ends. The CDR3 covers 16 residues. Germline values: CDR1 DFQATT, CDR2 SNEGSKA (reference sequence). The CDR3 loop reads CSATGTQILKGEKLFF. The CDR3 nucleotides read TGCAGTGCAACCGGGACACAGATCCTGAAGGGGGAAAAACTGTTTTTT.

The rearrangement uses TRBV6-5 and TRBJ1-1, with D possibly matching TRBD1 (6 bases). CDR1 is MNHEY and CDR2 is SVGAGI in the germline V gene. The CDR3 spans 15 residues. V shed 4 bases and J shed 4 bases, with 16 bases lying between them. Written as DNA, the CDR3 is TGTGCCAGCAGTTCCCCCCTACAGGGATTCACTGAAGCTTTCTTT. This encodes CASSSPLQGFTEAFF.

In nucleotides, the CDR3 is TGTGCCAGCAGCAAAGAAGAGATCCTGGGAGAGACCCAGTACTTC. Protein sequence: CASSKEEILGETQYF. The V gene is TRBV21-1, the J gene TRBJ2-5. TRBV21-1 is assigned pseudogene status. There are 15 residues in the CDR3.

The chain links TRBV12-3 or TRBV12-4 to TRBJ2-3, with D perhaps given as TRBD1 or TRBD2 (5 bases each). V was trimmed by 7 bases and J by 5 bases, leaving 19 bases between them. The CDR3 runs to 15 residues. CDR3 sequence reads: CASILQGPRGDTQYF. DNA of the CDR3: TGTGCCAGCATTCTTCAGGGACCCCGGGGAGATACGCAGTATTTT.

This clonotype appeared once. The V and J genes are TRBV9 and TRBJ1-6, with TRBD1 as a possible D gene (5 bases). The V end was cut by 3 bases, the J end by 7 bases, with 11 bases between. CDR3 length equals 14 residues. From germline, CDR1 is SGDLS and CDR2 YYNGEE. The CDR3 is CASSAAGLNSPLHF. The CDR3 DNA follows: TGTGCCAGCAGCGCCGCAGGGTTGAATTCACCCCTCCACTTT.

This clonotype has a handful of counts. The V call is TRBV5-5, the J call TRBJ2-3, with a tentative D call TRBD2 (5 bases). V was clipped by 4 bases and J by 11 bases, with 14 bases between them. CDR1 is SGHKS, CDR2 YYEKEE, per germline (reference sequence). The CDR3 loop spans 12 amino acids. In nucleotides, the CDR3 is TGTGCCAGCAGCCCGACCCCCGGGGAGCAGTATTTT. Its protein is CASSPTPGEQYF.

The chain couples TRBV28 to TRBJ1-2, with 9 positions matching TRBD1. The CDR3 has 14 amino acids. The germline CDR1 and CDR2 sequences are MDHEN and SYDVKM. V shed 5 bases and J 6 bases; nucleotides not matched to a gene: 7. DNA of the CDR3: TGTGCCAGCAGTACGACAGGGGGTACACATGGCTACACCTTC. Protein sequence: CASSTTGGTHGYTF.

The chain links TRBV27 to TRBJ2-1; the D is unclear. CDR1 and CDR2 (germline): MNHEY, SMNVEV (reference sequence). This CDR3 spans 13 amino acids. V was cut by 5 bases and J by 12 bases, with 17 bases left in between. CDR3 in amino acids: CASSPTAQEGQFF. CDR3 nucleotide sequence: TGTGCCAGCAGTCCCACGGCCCAGGAAGGGCAGTTCTTC.

In this sample, this clonotype turned up a few times. J is TRBJ2-2 and V is TRBV6-2 or TRBV6-3; unclear D gene. Germline V CDR1 and CDR2: MNHEY, SVGEGT. V was clipped by 5 bases and J by 4 bases, with 8 bases between them. The CDR3 runs to 13 residues. The CDR3 here is CASSLVPTGELFF. The CDR3 DNA sequence: TGTGCCAGCAGTCTGGTTCCCACCGGGGAGCTGTTTTTT.

This clonotype was seen once. The chain has TRBV7-2 and TRBJ2-3; D not resolved. V gave up 6 bases and J gave up 4 bases, with 8 bases separating them. The germline V gene has CDR1 SGHTA and CDR2 FQGNSA. The CDR3 runs 12 residues. The CDR3 loop is CASRRRPDTQYF. The DNA of the CDR3 is TGTGCCAGCAGACGCCGACCAGATACGCAGTATTTT.

The rearrangement joins TRBV6-2 or TRBV6-3 to TRBJ1-2; maybe TRBD1 (5 bases). This CDR3 has 12 amino acids. CDR1 MNHEY and CDR2 SVGEGT come from the germline V gene. V was clipped by 7 bases and J by 7 bases, with 13 bases between them. DNA for the CDR3: TGTGCCAGCACCACGGGACCTCGTGGCTACACCTTC. Translated, it gives CASTTGPRGYTF.

This clonotype showed up just once. This chain connects TRBV5-1 to TRBJ2-1; 8 bases align to TRBD2. After removal of 5 bases from V and 5 bases from J, the junction contained 3 bases not matched to a gene. Germline CDR1 and CDR2: SGHRS and YFSETQ. This CDR3 has 13 residues. CDR3 sequence reads: CASRGRGDNEQFF. CDR3 DNA: TGCGCCAGCAGGGGGCGGGGGGACAATGAGCAGTTCTTC.

The V gene is TRBV12-3 or TRBV12-4, the J gene TRBJ2-1; 9 positions agree with TRBD2. With 1 base clipped from V and 0 bases from J, the junction kept 4 bases outside the gene matches. The CDR3 consists of 17 residues. The CDR3 DNA reads as TGTGCCAGCAGTTTAGTTGGGACTAGCCACTCCTACAATGAGCAGTTCTTC. It specifies CASSLVGTSHSYNEQFF.

The chain carries TRBV6-5 and TRBJ2-1; D unclear. Germline values: CDR1 MNHEY, CDR2 SVGAGI. Trimming cost V 7 bases and J 0 bases, with 13 bases left between them. The CDR3 totals 15 residues. This chain's CDR3 is CASKRGTSSYNEQFF. CDR3 sequence (DNA): TGTGCCAGCAAAAGAGGTACCAGCTCCTACAATGAGCAGTTCTTC.

The chain has TRBV4-2 and TRBJ2-4, with 10 positions matching TRBD1. The assigned J gene may be wrong: the sequence end matches TRBJ2-5 better. Germline V gene sequence: CDR1 LGHNA, CDR2 YNFKEQ. CDR3 length: 15 amino acids. The CDR3 bases are TGTGCCAGCAGCCAAGAGACAGGGGGCGCAGAGACCCAGTACTTC. Translating it yields CASSQETGGAETQYF.

CDR3 sequence (DNA): TGTGCCAGCAGACCGAACGCAGGGTCCGGGAGCACTGAAGCTTTCTTT. Its protein is CASRPNAGSGSTEAFF. The rearrangement links TRBV27 to TRBJ1-1; tentatively, D is TRBD1 (5 bases). The CDR3 contains 16 residues. V was clipped by 6 bases and J by 4 bases, with 21 bases between them. Looked up from germline, CDR1 is MNHEY and CDR2 is SMNVEV (reference sequence).

This clonotype was detected a few times. V gene TRBV14 combines with J gene TRBJ1-5, with D possibly TRBD1 on 6 matching bases. The CDR3 contains 15 residues. V shed 8 bases and J shed 0 bases, with 14 bases lying between them. The germline V gene encodes CDR1 SGHDN and CDR2 FVKESK. The CDR3 is CASARRGGSNQPQHF. The CDR3 nucleotides are TGTGCCAGCGCCCGCAGGGGCGGTAGCAATCAGCCCCAGCATTTT.

This clonotype has a handful of counts. The rearrangement uses TRBV7-2 and TRBJ1-4; TRBD1 might be the D (5 bases). The CDR3 is 14 amino acids. Germline V lookup: CDR1 SGHTA, CDR2 FQGNSA. Trimming took 6 bases from V and 6 from J, leaving 14 bases between them. The CDR3 is CASRARMGDEKLFF. CDR3 DNA: TGTGCCAGCAGGGCCCGGATGGGGGATGAAAAACTGTTTTTT.

The chain employs TRBV5-6 and TRBJ2-2; the match to TRBD1 covers 10 bases. V was pared by 2 bases and J by 6 bases, with 4 bases of the junction left unmatched. The CDR3 has 15 residues. Looked up from germline, CDR1 is SGHDT and CDR2 is YYEEEE. In nucleotides, the CDR3 is TGTGCCAGCAGCTTTGGGGACAGGGGTCCCGGGGAGCTGTTTTTT. This translates into CASSFGDRGPGELFF.